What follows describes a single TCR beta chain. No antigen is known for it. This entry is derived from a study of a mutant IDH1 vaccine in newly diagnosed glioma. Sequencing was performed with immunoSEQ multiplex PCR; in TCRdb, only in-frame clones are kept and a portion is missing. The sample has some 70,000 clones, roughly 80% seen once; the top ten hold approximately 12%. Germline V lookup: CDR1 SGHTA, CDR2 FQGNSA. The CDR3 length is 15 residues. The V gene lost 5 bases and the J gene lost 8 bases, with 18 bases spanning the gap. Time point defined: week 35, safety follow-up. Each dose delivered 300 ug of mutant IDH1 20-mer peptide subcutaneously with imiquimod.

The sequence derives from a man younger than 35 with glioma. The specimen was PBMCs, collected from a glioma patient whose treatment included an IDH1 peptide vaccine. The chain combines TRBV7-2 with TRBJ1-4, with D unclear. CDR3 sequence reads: CASSPSLGRREKLFF. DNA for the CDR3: TGTGCCAGCAGCCCCTCCTTGGGGAGGCGAGAAAAACTGTTTTTT.